The clone carrying this T cell receptor beta chain was observed many times. Via MiXCR, TCRdb re-called the RT-PCR reads, giving one row per CDR3 protein. Counted here are hundreds of thousands of distinct CDR3 sequences, approximately 14% occurring once; the ten biggest clones make up roughly 3.9%. CDR1 and CDR2 (germline): SGHRS, YFSETQ. The CDR3 totals 15 residues. V lost 1 base to trimming and J lost 1 base, with 10 bases between them. This rearrangement joins TRBV5-1 to TRBJ2-3; no firm D call. The receptor's source is a female donor in good health, serving as a healthy control. Material: memory CD4+ T cells from blood. Here the CDR3 reads CASSLWISGTDTQYF. The CDR3 DNA sequence: TGCGCCAGCAGCTTGTGGATCAGTGGCACAGATACGCAGTATTTT.